One sample yielded the 3 T cell receptor beta chains listed below, sequenced in a study of regulatory T cells in long-lasting Graves disease. Time point meaning: newly diagnosed GD, antithyroid drugs for less than 3 months. PBMC RNA was the source of the TCR library. Libraries of TCR beta came from iRepertoire HTBI primers plus Arm-PCR of CDR3 regions. TCRdb reanalysed the multiplex PCR reads using MiXCR and keeps one entry per CDR3 protein. The profile shows approximately 210,000 distinct CDR3 sequences, around 19% of them singletons. The sequencing used peripheral blood mononuclear cells (PBMCs), collected at new diagnosis, from a patient treated with antithyroid drugs. These receptors originate from a female donor with Graves disease.

The chain employs TRBV7-2 and TRBJ2-2; D is unresolved. The germline V gene has CDR1 SGHTA and CDR2 FQGNSA. V was pared by 5 bases and J by 8 bases, with 9 bases between. This CDR3 has 12 amino acids. CDR3 protein: CASSKYGGELFF. In nucleotides, the CDR3 is TGTGCCAGCAGCAAATACGGTGGGGAGCTGTTTTTT.

This clonotype was picked up many times. The rearrangement uses TRBV14 and TRBJ1-2; D gene uncertain. Germline V gene lookup returns CDR1 SGHDN and CDR2 FVKESK. The ends were cut back, 1 base at V and 2 bases at J, with 11 bases in the middle. The CDR3 extends over 15 amino acids. The CDR3 spells CASSQGRQTNYGYTF. The CDR3 bases are TGTGCCAGCAGCCAAGGAAGGCAGACCAACTATGGCTACACCTTC.

This clonotype was recorded many times. The rearrangement joins TRBV19 to TRBJ1-2, with 11 bases that match TRBD1. The CDR3 is 15 residues long. Germline loops: CDR1 LNHDA, CDR2 SQIVND (reference sequence). The trim removed 2 bases at V and 7 bases at J, leaving 6 bases unmatched. CDR3 amino acids: CASSISRDRGFGYTF. CDR3 sequence (DNA): TGTGCCAGTAGTATATCCCGGGACAGGGGGTTTGGCTACACCTTC.